The subject of this entry is one T cell receptor beta chain. The sample carries other DNA sequences with the same CDR3. Genomic DNA of every subset was divided equally among multiple immunoSEQ plates. TCRdb keeps only in-frame clones here, not all; method: immunoSEQ multiplex PCR. The sample has 1 million to 1.2 million clones, around 77% seen once. The data belong to a study of shared clonotypes between healthy human individuals. CDR3 length: 16 amino acids. Trimming removed 0 bases from V and 3 bases from J; junction bases left unmatched: 5. Germline V CDR1 and CDR2: SGHRS, YFSETQ. This sequence was found in a man aged 18 to 29 in good health. Some clones in this sample may be carry-over from other donors' samples. The sequenced sample was memory CD4+ T cells from PBMCs. Noted subset: CD45RA-negative fraction. The J gene is TRBJ2-7, the V gene TRBV5-1, with 11 bases lining up with TRBD2. CDR3 coding DNA: TGCGCCAGCAGCTTGGGGTCTAGCGGGAGGAGCTACGAGCAGTACTTC. Translating gives CASSLGSSGRSYEQYF.